This TCR beta chain is from a study of shared clonotypes between healthy human individuals. Study outcomes and limitations: The study found approximately 5% of naive CD4 clonotypes shared across a few donors. Estimated richness was generally greater in naive than memory subsets.

In its sample, this clone was seen once. Its antigen remains unidentified. TCRdb's copy holds only in-frame clones and misses some; the assay was immunoSEQ multiplex PCR. The table has around 750,000 clones, around 67% seen once. The CDR3 contains 17 residues. In germline, CDR1 is SGHAT, CDR2 FQDESV (reference sequence). Trimming cost V 5 bases and J 4 bases; bases outside gene matches: 15. The sample consisted of memory CD4+ T cells sorted from blood. Subset denoted: CD45RA-negative fraction. The receptor comes from a woman in her thirties in good health. This chain links TRBV11-1 with TRBJ2-5; 8 bases line up with TRBD1. Written as DNA, the CDR3 is TGTGCCAGCAGCCCCCCCCCGGGACAGGCGGACGGAGAGACCCAGTACTTC. It is translated as CASSPPPGQADGETQYF.